The rows below give T cell receptor beta chains drawn from one sample of a study of blood T cell repertoires in COVID-19. Using immunoSEQ multiplex PCR, the repertoire was profiled, and TCRdb retains in-frame clones only, with some absent. Of about 240,000 clones in the sample, around four fifths were seen once. Sequencing was done on a sample of peripheral blood. These receptors all stem from a woman between 55 and 75 years old with active or convalescent COVID-19. CDR3s include the opening cysteine and the closing phenylalanine or tryptophan. Fields, in order: J gene, clone size, D gene, V gene, CDR3 protein, CDR3 DNA. A D gene is named only where the DNA matches it firmly. Clone size is shown for a subset of rows, as once, few, many or a class of expanded clone.

TRBJ1-4 | . | TRBD1 | TRBV2 | CASSLSGQELFF | TGTGCCAGCAGTCTCTCGGGACAGGAACTGTTTTTT
TRBJ1-3 | . | . | TRBV5-5 | CASSPQASGNTIYF | TGTGCCAGCAGCCCCCAAGCCTCTGGAAACACCATATATTTT
TRBJ2-2 | . | . | TRBV7-3 | CASSSNYGGGELFF | TGTGCCAGCAGCTCAAACTACGGCGGCGGGGAGCTGTTTTTT
TRBJ2-1 | . | . | TRBV6-5 | CASSYLNEQFF | TGTGCCAGCAGTTACCTCAATGAGCAGTTCTTC
TRBJ2-2 | . | . | TRBV5-1 | CASSLAGTRTGELFF | TGCGCCAGCAGCTTGGCCGGGACACGTACCGGGGAGCTGTTTTTT
TRBJ2-1 | . | . | TRBV4-1 | CASSQAPMAVYNEQFF | TGCGCCAGCAGCCAAGCACCGATGGCCGTCTACAATGAGCAGTTCTTC
TRBJ2-1 | . | . | TRBV16 | CASSQSRLDNEQFF | TGTGCCAGCAGCCAATCTCGGTTAGACAATGAGCAGTTCTTC
TRBJ2-3 | . | . | TRBV7-9 | CASSPQAPSRSTDTQYF | TGTGCCAGCAGTCCACAGGCTCCGTCGAGGAGCACAGATACGCAGTATTTT
TRBJ2-7 | . | . | TRBV29-1 | CSVGHGQAYEQYF | TGCAGCGTTGGACACGGACAAGCCTACGAGCAGTACTTC
TRBJ2-5 | once | . | TRBV3-1/TRBV3-2 | CASSQGAETQYF | TGTGCCAGCAGCCAAGGGGCAGAGACCCAGTACTTC